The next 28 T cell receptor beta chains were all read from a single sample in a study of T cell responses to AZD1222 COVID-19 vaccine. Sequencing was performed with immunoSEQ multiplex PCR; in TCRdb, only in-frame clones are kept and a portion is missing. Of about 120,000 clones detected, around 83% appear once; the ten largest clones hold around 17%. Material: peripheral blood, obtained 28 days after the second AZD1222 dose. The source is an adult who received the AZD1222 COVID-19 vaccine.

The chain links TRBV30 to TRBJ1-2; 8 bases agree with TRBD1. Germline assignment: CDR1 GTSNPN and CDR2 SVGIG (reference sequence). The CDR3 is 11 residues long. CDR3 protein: CTTGGSYGYTF. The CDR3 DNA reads TGTACCACAGGGGGTAGCTATGGCTACACCTTC.

The CDR3 is CASSAIAGAGNIQYF. CDR3 sequence (DNA): TGTGCCAGCAGTGCAATAGCGGGAGCTGGAAACATTCAGTACTTC. The chain has TRBV6-4 and TRBJ2-4; 9 positions agree with TRBD2. The junction had 7 bases not matched to a gene; V was cut back by 4 bases and J by 6 bases. The germline gives CDR1 MRHNA, CDR2 SNTAGT. This CDR3 region has 15 residues.

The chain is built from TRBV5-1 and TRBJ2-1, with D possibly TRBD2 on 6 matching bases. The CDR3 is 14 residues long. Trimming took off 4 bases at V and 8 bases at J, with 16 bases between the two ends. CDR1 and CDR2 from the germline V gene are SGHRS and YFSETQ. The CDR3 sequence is CASSPTTSVYEQFF. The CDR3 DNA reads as TGCGCCAGCAGCCCTACGACTAGTGTCTATGAGCAGTTCTTC.

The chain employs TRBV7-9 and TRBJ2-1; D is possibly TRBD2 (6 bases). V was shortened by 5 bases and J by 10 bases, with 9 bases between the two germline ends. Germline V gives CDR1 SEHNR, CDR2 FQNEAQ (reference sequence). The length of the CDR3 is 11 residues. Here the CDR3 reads CASSPAGEQFF. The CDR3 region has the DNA TGTGCCAGCAGCCCGGCGGGGGAGCAGTTCTTC.

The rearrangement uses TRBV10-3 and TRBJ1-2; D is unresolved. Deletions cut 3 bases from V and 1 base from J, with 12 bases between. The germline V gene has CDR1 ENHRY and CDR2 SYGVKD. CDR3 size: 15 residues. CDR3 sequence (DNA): TGTGCCATCAGTGACGGAAGGACCAATAACTATGGCTACACCTTC. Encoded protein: CAISDGRTNNYGYTF.

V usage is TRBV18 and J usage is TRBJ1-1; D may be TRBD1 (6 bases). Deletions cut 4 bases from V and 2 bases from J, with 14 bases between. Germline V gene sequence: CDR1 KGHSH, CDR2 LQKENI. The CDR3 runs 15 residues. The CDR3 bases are TGTGCCAGCTCACTACAGGGAAATGGTAACACTGAAGCTTTCTTT. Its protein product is CASSLQGNGNTEAFF.

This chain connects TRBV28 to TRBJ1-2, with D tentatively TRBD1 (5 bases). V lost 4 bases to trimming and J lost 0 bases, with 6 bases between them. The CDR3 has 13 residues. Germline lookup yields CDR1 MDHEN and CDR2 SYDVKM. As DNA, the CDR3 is TGTGCCAGCAGTTCAGGGTCTAACTATGGCTACACCTTC. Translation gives CASSSGSNYGYTF.

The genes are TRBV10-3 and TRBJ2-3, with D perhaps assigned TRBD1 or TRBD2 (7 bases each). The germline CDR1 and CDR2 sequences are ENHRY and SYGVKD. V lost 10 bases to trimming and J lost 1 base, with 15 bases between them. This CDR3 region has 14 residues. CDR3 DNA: TGTGCCACAGGGGGGGGCGTGGGCACAGATACGCAGTATTTT. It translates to CATGGGVGTDTQYF.

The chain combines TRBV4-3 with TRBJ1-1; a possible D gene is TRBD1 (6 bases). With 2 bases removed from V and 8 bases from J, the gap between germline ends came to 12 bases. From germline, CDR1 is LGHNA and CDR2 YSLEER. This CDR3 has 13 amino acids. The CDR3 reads CASSQRQTGEAFF. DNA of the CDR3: TGCGCCAGCAGCCAACGCCAGACAGGCGAAGCTTTCTTT.

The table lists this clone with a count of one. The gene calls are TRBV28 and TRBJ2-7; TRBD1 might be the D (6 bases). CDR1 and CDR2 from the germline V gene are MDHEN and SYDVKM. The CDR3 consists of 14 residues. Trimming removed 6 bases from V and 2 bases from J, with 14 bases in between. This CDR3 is CASSPGHLAYEQYF. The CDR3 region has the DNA TGTGCCAGCAGCCCGGGACACCTAGCCTACGAGCAGTACTTC.

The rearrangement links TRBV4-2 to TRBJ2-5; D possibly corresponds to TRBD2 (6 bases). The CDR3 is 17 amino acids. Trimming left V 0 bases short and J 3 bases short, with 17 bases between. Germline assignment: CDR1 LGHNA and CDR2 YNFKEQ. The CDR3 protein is CASSQDRLGLYKETQYF. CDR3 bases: TGTGCCAGCAGCCAAGATCGGTTGGGACTGTATAAAGAGACCCAGTACTTC.

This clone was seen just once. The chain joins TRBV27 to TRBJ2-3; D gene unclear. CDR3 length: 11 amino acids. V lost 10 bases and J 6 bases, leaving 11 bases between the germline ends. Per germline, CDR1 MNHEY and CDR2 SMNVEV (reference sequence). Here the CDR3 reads CATVSWDTQYF. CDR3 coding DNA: TGTGCCACCGTGAGCTGGGATACGCAGTATTTT.

CDR3 region: CASSQEPDRWHEQFF. The CDR3 DNA sequence: TGTGCCAGCAGCCAAGAACCCGACAGGTGGCATGAGCAGTTCTTC. This chain uses TRBV4-2 with TRBJ2-1, with a possible D match to TRBD1 (6 bases). This CDR3 has 15 amino acids. Germline V gene data show CDR1 as LGHNA and CDR2 as YNFKEQ. Trimming stripped 0 bases from V and 8 bases from J, with 14 bases between.

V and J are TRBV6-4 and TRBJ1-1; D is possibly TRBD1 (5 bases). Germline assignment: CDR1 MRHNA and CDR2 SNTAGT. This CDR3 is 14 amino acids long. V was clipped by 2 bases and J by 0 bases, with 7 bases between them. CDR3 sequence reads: CASSDGGLNTEAFF. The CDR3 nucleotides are TGTGCCAGCAGTGACGGGGGTCTGAACACTGAAGCTTTCTTT.

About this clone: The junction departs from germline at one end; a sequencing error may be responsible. The CDR3 sequence is CASSPRFPGDEKFF. CDR3 DNA: TGTGCCAGCAGTCCCCGATTCCCGGGGGATGAGAAGTTCTTC. The chain carries TRBV27 and TRBJ2-1; TRBD2 is a possible D gene (6 bases). The germline gives CDR1 MNHEY, CDR2 SMNVEV (reference sequence). The CDR3 is made up of 14 amino acids.

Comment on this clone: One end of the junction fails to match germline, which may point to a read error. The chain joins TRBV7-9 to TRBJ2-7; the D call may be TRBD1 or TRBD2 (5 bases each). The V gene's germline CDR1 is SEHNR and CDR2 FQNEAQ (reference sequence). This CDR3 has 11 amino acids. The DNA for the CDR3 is TGTGCCAGCAGCGGCCGGGACCCCCTACTTTGG. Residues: CASSGRDPLLW. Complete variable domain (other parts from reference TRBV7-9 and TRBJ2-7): DTGVSQNPRHKITKRGQNVTFRCDPISEHNRLYWYRQTLGQGPEFLTYFQNEAQLEKSRLLSDRFSAERPKGSFSTLEIQRTEQGDSAMYLCASSGRDPLLWGPGTRLTVT.

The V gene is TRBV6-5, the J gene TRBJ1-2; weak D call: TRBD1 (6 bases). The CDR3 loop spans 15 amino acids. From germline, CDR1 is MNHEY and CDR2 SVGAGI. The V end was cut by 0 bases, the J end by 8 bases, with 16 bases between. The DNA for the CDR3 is TGTGCCAGCAGTTACTCGAGCGGACAGATGGAAGGCTACACCTTC. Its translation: CASSYSSGQMEGYTF.

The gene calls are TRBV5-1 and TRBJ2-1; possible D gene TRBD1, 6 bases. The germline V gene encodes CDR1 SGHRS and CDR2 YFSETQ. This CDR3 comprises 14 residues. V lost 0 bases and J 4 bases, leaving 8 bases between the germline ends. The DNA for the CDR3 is TGCGCCAGCAGCTTGGTTCAGGGGTACAATGAGCAGTTCTTC. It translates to CASSLVQGYNEQFF.

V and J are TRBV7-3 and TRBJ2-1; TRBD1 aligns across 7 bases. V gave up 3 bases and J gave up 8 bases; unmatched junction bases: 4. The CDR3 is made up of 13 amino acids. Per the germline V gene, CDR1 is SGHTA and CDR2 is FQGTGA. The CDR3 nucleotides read TGTGCCAGCAGCTTCCGGACAGGCGATGAGCAGTTCTTC. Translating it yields CASSFRTGDEQFF.

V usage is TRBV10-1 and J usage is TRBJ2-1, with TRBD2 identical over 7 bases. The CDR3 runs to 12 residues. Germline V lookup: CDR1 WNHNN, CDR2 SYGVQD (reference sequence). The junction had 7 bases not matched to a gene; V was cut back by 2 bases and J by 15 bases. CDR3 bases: TGCGCCAGCAGTGAGGAGGGGAGGGCTGCGTTCTTC. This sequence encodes CASSEEGRAAFF.

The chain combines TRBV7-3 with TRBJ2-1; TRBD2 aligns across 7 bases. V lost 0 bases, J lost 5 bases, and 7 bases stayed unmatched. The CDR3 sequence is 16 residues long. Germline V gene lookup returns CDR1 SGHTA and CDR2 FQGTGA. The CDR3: CASSLTAETSHNEQFF. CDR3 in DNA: TGTGCCAGCAGCTTAACAGCTGAGACTAGCCACAATGAGCAGTTCTTC. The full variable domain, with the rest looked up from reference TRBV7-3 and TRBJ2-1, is GAGVSQTPSNKVTEKGKYVELRCDPISGHTALYWYRQSLGQGPEFLIYFQGTGAADDSGLPNDRFFAVRPEGSVSTLKIQRTERGDSAVYLCASSLTAETSHNEQFFGPGTRLTVL.

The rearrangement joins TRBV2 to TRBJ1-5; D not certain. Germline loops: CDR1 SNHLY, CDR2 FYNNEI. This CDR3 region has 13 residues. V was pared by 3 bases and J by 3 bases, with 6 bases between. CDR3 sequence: CASSEGLNQPQHF. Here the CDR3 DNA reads TGTGCCAGCAGTGAGGGTCTCAATCAGCCCCAGCATTTT.

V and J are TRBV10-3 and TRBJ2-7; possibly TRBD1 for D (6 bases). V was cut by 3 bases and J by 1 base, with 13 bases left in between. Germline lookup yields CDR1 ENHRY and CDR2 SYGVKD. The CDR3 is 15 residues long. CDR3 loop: CAISDPQGSSYEQYF. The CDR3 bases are TGTGCCATCAGTGACCCACAGGGTAGTTCCTACGAGCAGTACTTC.

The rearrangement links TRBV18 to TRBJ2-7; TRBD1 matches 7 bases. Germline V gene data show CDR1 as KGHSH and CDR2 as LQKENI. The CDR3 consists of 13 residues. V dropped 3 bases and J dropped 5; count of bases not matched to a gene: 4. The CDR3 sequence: CASSPTGNHEQYF. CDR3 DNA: TGTGCCAGCTCACCGACAGGGAACCACGAGCAGTACTTC. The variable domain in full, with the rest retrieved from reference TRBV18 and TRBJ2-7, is NAGVMQNPRHLVRRRGQEARLRCSPMKGHSHVYWYRQLPEEGLKFMVYLQKENIIDESGMPKERFSAEFPKEGPSILRIQQVVRGDSAAYFCASSPTGNHEQYFGPGTRLTVT.

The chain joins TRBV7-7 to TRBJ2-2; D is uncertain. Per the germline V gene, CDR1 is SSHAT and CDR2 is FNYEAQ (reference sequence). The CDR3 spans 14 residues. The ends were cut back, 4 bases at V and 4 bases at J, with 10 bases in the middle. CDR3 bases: TGTGCCAGCAGCTCCGGACGGAGCACCGGGGAGCTGTTTTTT. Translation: CASSSGRSTGELFF.

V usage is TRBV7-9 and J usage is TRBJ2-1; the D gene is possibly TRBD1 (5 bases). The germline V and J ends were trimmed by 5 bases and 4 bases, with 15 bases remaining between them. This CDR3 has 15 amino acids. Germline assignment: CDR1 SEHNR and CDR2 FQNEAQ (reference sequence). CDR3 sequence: CASSLQGTRYNEQFF. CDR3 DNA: TGTGCCAGCAGCCTCCAGGGCACCAGATACAATGAGCAGTTCTTC.

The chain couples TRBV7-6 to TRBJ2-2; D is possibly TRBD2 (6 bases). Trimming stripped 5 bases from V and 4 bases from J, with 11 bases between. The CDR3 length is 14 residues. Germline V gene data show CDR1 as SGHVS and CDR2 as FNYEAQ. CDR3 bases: TGTGCCAGCAGCCCGGGACTTTCCACCGGGGAGCTGTTTTTT. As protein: CASSPGLSTGELFF.

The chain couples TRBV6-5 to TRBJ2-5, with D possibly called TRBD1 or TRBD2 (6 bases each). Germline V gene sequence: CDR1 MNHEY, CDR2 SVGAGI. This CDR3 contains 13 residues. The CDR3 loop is CAAPEGVVETQYF. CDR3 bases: TGTGCAGCCCCGGAGGGGGTGGTGGAGACCCAGTACTTC.